The clone carrying this T cell receptor (beta chain) has just a few counts. What it binds is unknown. Trimming removed 4 bases from V and 5 bases from J, with 21 bases in between. Looked up from germline, CDR1 is LNHDA and CDR2 is SQIVND (reference sequence). The CDR3 covers 17 residues. TCRdb re-called the reads with MiXCR, one entry per CDR3 protein. The sample has under 450,000 distinct CDR3 sequences; about a third are singletons. This record comes from a study of T cell repertoires in cytomegalovirus infection. General observations from the study: Across the ex vivo response, the dominant clonotypes were HLA-C-restricted CMV-specific TCR beta clonotypes.

This clonotype was obtained from a human donor in good health (CMV status not recorded). Some clones in this sample may be carry-over from other donors' samples. The rearrangement links TRBV19 to TRBJ1-5; no clear D. Sequenced material: cultured PBMCs, taken from culture after CMV antigen stimulation. In nucleotides, the CDR3 is TGTGCCAGTAGTACGTATGCAGCTCGGGGTGCGGATCAGCCCCAGCATTTT. The encoded protein is CASSTYAARGADQPQHF.